One sample yielded the 18 T cell receptor beta chains listed below, sequenced in a study of naive and memory T cell subsets (dated by TCRdb to the late 2010s). The library relied on UMI-ligation and nested PCR. Sequencer: Illumina MiSeq. To cover both TRBC1 and TRBC2, the beta constant-region primer consisted of an equimolar mix of two oligonucleotides. The public reads were run again by TCRdb, first through fastp at Q25 and then through MiXCR, and only productive beta chains were kept. Rows are combined by CDR3 protein, so each entry shows the most common genes and DNA. A total of about 85,000 distinct CDR3 sequences appear in this sample, about an eighth of them only once. In total, the top ten clones hold 0.9% to 0.95% of the sample. The specimen sequenced was central memory CD4+ T cells from blood. This specimen's cell subset or site label, per the study, means: central memory, CD45RA- CD27+. These receptors originate from a human donor in good health.

This clonotype appeared many times. The rearrangement uses TRBV3-1 and TRBJ2-5; D unclear. CDR3 length equals 10 residues. CDR1 LGHDT and CDR2 YNNKEL come from the germline V gene (reference sequence). V gave up 5 bases and J gave up 5 bases, with 3 bases separating them. CDR3 coding DNA: TGTGCCAGCAGCGGGGAGACCCAGTACTTC. Translation gives CASSGETQYF.

Only a few counts were recorded for this clonotype. The chain carries TRBV20-1 and TRBJ2-7; tentative D call: TRBD1 (6 bases). The CDR3 is made up of 14 amino acids. The V gene's germline CDR1 is DFQATT and CDR2 SNEGSKA (reference sequence). V was clipped by 6 bases and J by 1 base, with 16 bases between them. The chain's CDR3 is CSAQNSDSSYEQYF. DNA of the CDR3: TGCAGTGCCCAAAATTCGGACAGTTCCTACGAGCAGTACTTC.

The rearrangement joins TRBV6-5 to TRBJ1-5; weak D call: TRBD1 (5 bases). Germline V gives CDR1 MNHEY, CDR2 SVGAGI. With 2 bases removed from V and 0 bases from J, the gap between germline ends came to 11 bases. The CDR3 sequence is 16 residues long. The CDR3 is CASSYRDYYSNQPQHF. In nucleotides, the CDR3 is TGTGCCAGCAGTTACCGGGACTATTATAGCAATCAGCCCCAGCATTTT.

This chain connects TRBV10-3 to TRBJ2-2; no reliable D call. Germline CDR1 ENHRY, CDR2 SYGVKD. V was trimmed by 6 bases and J by 0 bases, leaving 11 bases between them. This CDR3 spans 15 amino acids. The CDR3 bases are TGTGCCATCAGCCGGAGCGATTCGAACACCGGGGAGCTGTTTTTT. Residues: CAISRSDSNTGELFF.

The chain employs TRBV5-8 and TRBJ2-2; D remains unclear. With 4 bases removed from V and 8 bases from J, the gap between germline ends came to 18 bases. The CDR3 consists of 15 residues. Germline V CDR1 and CDR2: SGHTS, YDEGEE. CDR3 loop: CASSPADRARGELFF. The CDR3 DNA reads as TGTGCCAGCAGCCCCGCGGACCGGGCGAGGGGGGAGCTGTTTTTT.

This clonotype has more than one count but fewer than ten. V is TRBV7-2 and J is TRBJ2-3; tentative D call: TRBD2 (7 bases). CDR3 length: 16 residues. Trimming pared 5 bases from V and 0 bases from J, leaving 15 bases between. Per germline, CDR1 SGHTA and CDR2 FQGNSA. CDR3 sequence: CASSPGGGSSTDTQYF. DNA of the CDR3: TGTGCCAGCAGCCCGGGGGGCGGGTCTAGCACAGATACGCAGTATTTT.

The J gene is TRBJ1-1, the V gene TRBV5-1; D may be TRBD1 (5 bases). Trimming stripped 4 bases from V and 5 bases from J, with 15 bases between. This CDR3 region has 14 residues. CDR1 and CDR2 from the germline V gene are SGHRS and YFSETQ. The CDR3 is CASSLSTGGTEAFF. The CDR3 DNA sequence: TGCGCCAGCAGCCTATCTACAGGAGGGACTGAAGCTTTCTTT.

This clonotype was seen a handful of times. The rearrangement joins TRBV2 to TRBJ1-5, with 7 positions matching TRBD1. V lost 3 bases to trimming and J lost 0 bases; unmatched junction nucleotides: 2. Germline loops: CDR1 SNHLY, CDR2 FYNNEI. CDR3 length equals 15 residues. CDR3 amino acids: CASSDHRGSNQPQHF. In DNA form, the CDR3 reads TGTGCCAGCAGTGATCACAGGGGTAGCAATCAGCCCCAGCATTTT.

This clonotype showed up many times. The chain employs TRBV3-1 and TRBJ1-5, with a weak D call TRBD1 (6 bases). The CDR3 consists of 14 residues. Trimming took 4 bases from V and 5 from J, leaving 12 bases between them. Germline CDR1 LGHDT, CDR2 YNNKEL (reference sequence). The CDR3 protein is CASSRGTRDQPQHF. As DNA, the CDR3 is TGTGCCAGCAGCCGAGGGACAAGGGATCAGCCCCAGCATTTT. The variable domain in full, completed from reference TRBV3-1 and TRBJ1-5, reads DTAVSQTPKYLVTQMGNDKSIKCEQNLGHDTMYWYKQDSKKFLKIMFSYNNKELIINETVPNRFSPKSPDKAHLNLHINSLELGDSAVYFCASSRGTRDQPQHFGDGTRLSIL.

This rearrangement joins TRBV7-2 to TRBJ2-3, with TRBD2 identical over 8 bases. Germline V gives CDR1 SGHTA, CDR2 FQGNSA. Trimming removed 0 bases from V and 3 bases from J; junction bases left unmatched: 8. The length of the CDR3 is 17 residues. DNA for the CDR3: TGTGCCAGCAGCTTAGCGCGGGCAGGCGGGGGGACAGATACGCAGTATTTT. Translation: CASSLARAGGGTDTQYF.

V is TRBV4-2 and J is TRBJ2-3; perhaps TRBD2 as D (5 bases). Trimming stripped 6 bases from V and 1 base from J, with 14 bases between. CDR1 and CDR2 from the germline V gene are LGHNA and YNFKEQ. The CDR3 has 15 residues. CDR3 DNA: TGTGCCAGCAGAGATAGGGAGTGCGGCACAGATACGCAGTATTTT. It codes for CASRDRECGTDTQYF.

This clonotype came up a few times. This chain connects TRBV29-1 to TRBJ1-3; no reliable D call. V lost 4 bases to trimming and J lost 2 bases, with 9 bases between them. The CDR3 has 13 amino acids. Germline CDR1 is SQVTM and CDR2 is ANQGSEA. The CDR3 spells CSVGGKTGNTIYF. CDR3 bases: TGCAGCGTTGGGGGAAAAACTGGAAACACCATATATTTT.

CDR3: CASSLGQMLNEQYF. The DNA of the CDR3 is TGTGCCAGCAGTTTAGGGCAGATGCTAAACGAGCAGTACTTC. The chain uses TRBV28 and TRBJ2-7; D unresolved. V dropped 2 bases and J dropped 5 bases, with 13 bases sitting between them. Germline values: CDR1 MDHEN, CDR2 SYDVKM. CDR3 length equals 14 residues.

This clonotype was observed a handful of times. The chain carries TRBV20-1 and TRBJ1-6; 10 bases are a match to TRBD1. The CDR3 extends over 19 amino acids. The trim removed 6 bases at V and 8 bases at J, leaving 22 bases unmatched. Germline V gene sequence: CDR1 DFQATT, CDR2 SNEGSKA (reference sequence). The DNA of the CDR3 is TGCAGTGCCCGGAAAAGGAAGACCGGGACAGGGGACGGCGATTCACCCCTCCACTTT. Translation: CSARKRKTGTGDGDSPLHF.

In this sample, this clonotype turned up many times. The chain has TRBV11-2 and TRBJ2-7; D is unresolved. Trimming shortened V by 0 bases and J by 1 base, and 10 bases separated the two germline ends. Germline CDR1 and CDR2: SGHAT and FQNNGV. The CDR3 consists of 15 residues. The CDR3 reads CASSLDSGASYEQYF. The DNA of the CDR3 is TGTGCCAGCAGCTTAGATTCTGGCGCATCCTACGAGCAGTACTTC. The whole variable domain, filled in from reference TRBV11-2 and TRBJ2-7, reads EAGVAQSPRYKIIEKRQSVAFWCNPISGHATLYWYQQILGQGPKLLIQFQNNGVVDDSQLPKDRFSAERLKGVDSTLKIQPAKLEDSAVYLCASSLDSGASYEQYFGPGTRLTVT.

The rearrangement links TRBV7-2 to TRBJ2-3, with D possibly matching TRBD2 (6 bases). Germline V lookup: CDR1 SGHTA, CDR2 FQGNSA. The CDR3 is made up of 16 amino acids. The V end lost 5 bases, the J end lost 8 bases, and 23 bases lay between the germline ends. The CDR3 is CASSPPLAGPQLTQYF. The CDR3 DNA is TGTGCCAGCAGCCCCCCATTGGCGGGACCCCAACTTACGCAGTATTTT.

This clonotype has only a few counts. The chain couples TRBV20-1 to TRBJ2-3, with 10 bases lining up with TRBD2. CDR3 size: 15 residues. V was clipped by 1 base and J by 5 bases; unmatched bases: 6. Germline V lookup: CDR1 DFQATT, CDR2 SNEGSKA (reference sequence). The CDR3 coding sequence is TGCAGTGCTAGAGTGGCTAGCGGGAGTATAGATACGCAGTATTTT. It translates to CSARVASGSIDTQYF.

This clonotype appeared many times. The V gene is TRBV7-2, the J gene TRBJ2-3; the D gene could be TRBD1 or TRBD2 (5 bases each). Germline values: CDR1 SGHTA, CDR2 FQGNSA. The CDR3 contains 15 residues. The ends were cut back, 3 bases at V and 0 bases at J, with 10 bases in the middle. In DNA, the CDR3 is TGTGCCAGCAGCTTCAACGGGGCTAGCACAGATACGCAGTATTTT. It specifies CASSFNGASTDTQYF.